Each of the 10 T cell receptor beta chains below was sequenced from the same sample in a study of shared clonotypes between healthy human individuals. The assay was immunoSEQ multiplex PCR, and TCRdb's table has in-frame clones only and misses some. The table has 2 million to 2.5 million clones, approximately 94% seen once. The sequencing sample was made of naive CD4+ T cells sorted from blood. Subset indicated: CD45RA+ positively selected. These receptors were obtained from a man between 18 and 35 years old in good health.

The table lists this clone with a count of one. This chain uses TRBV6-1 with TRBJ2-7, with TRBD1 matching over 7 bases. The CDR3 runs 15 residues. The J segment lost 3 bases and the V segment lost 6 bases, leaving 11 bases of the junction unmatched. Per the germline V gene, CDR1 is MNHNS and CDR2 is SASEGT. CDR3 bases: TGTGCCAGCAGGGCGACTCGGGACAGTGTCTACGAGCAGTACTTC. The encoded protein is CASRATRDSVYEQYF.

Comment on this clone: This specimen includes other DNA sequences encoding the same CDR3. V and J are TRBV7-2 and TRBJ2-5, with 13 bases matching TRBD2. V lost 1 base and J lost 1; bases outside the gene matches: 0. The CDR3 extends over 16 amino acids. The germline V gene encodes CDR1 SGHTA and CDR2 FQGNSA. The CDR3 sequence: CASSLGLAGGQETQYF. In nucleotides, the CDR3 is TGTGCCAGCAGCTTAGGACTAGCGGGGGGCCAAGAGACCCAGTACTTC.

The rearrangement joins TRBV21-1 to TRBJ1-2. TRBV21-1 is deemed a pseudogene. The CDR3 is 15 amino acids. Here the CDR3 reads CASSNKGVVGFGYTF. The CDR3 region has the DNA TGTGCCAGCAGCAATAAGGGAGTGGTAGGTTTTGGCTACACCTTC.

The V and J genes are TRBV11-2 and TRBJ2-3, with 9 bases lining up with TRBD2. After removal of 6 bases from V and 3 bases from J, the junction contained 10 bases not matched to a gene. The germline V gene has CDR1 SGHAT and CDR2 FQNNGV. The CDR3 has 16 residues. The CDR3 nucleotides are TGTGCCAGCAGTCTGAGTAGCGGGAGAGGAACAGATACGCAGTATTTT. This sequence encodes CASSLSSGRGTDTQYF. The variable domain in full, with the rest retrieved from reference TRBV11-2 and TRBJ2-3, is EAGVAQSPRYKIIEKRQSVAFWCNPISGHATLYWYQQILGQGPKLLIQFQNNGVVDDSQLPKDRFSAERLKGVDSTLKIQPAKLEDSAVYLCASSLSSGRGTDTQYFGPGTRLTVL.

As for this clone: This sample also contains other DNA sequences that code for the same CDR3. This sequence joins TRBV4-1 and TRBJ2-7, with 8 bases fitting TRBD2. Trimming at V came to 6 bases and at J to 4 bases, leaving 8 bases not matched to a gene. This CDR3 comprises 14 residues. Germline CDR1 is MGHRA and CDR2 is YSYEKL. The CDR3, as DNA: TGCGCCAGCAGTCCTAGCGGGCTGGGTTACGAGCAGTACTTC. It is translated as CASSPSGLGYEQYF.

The chain uses TRBV4-1 and TRBJ1-5, with D maybe TRBD1 (5 bases). CDR1 is MGHRA and CDR2 is YSYEKL in the germline V gene. V dropped 0 bases and J dropped 11 bases, with 14 bases sitting between them. CDR3 length: 14 amino acids. The CDR3 DNA is TGCGCCAGCAGCCAAGACCCAGGGAATACAGCCCAGCATTTT. This gives the protein CASSQDPGNTAQHF.

The rearrangement joins TRBV2 to TRBJ2-5; D remains ambiguous. CDR1 and CDR2 (germline): SNHLY, FYNNEI. This CDR3 has 16 residues. V was trimmed by 2 bases and J by 1 base, leaving 14 bases between them. The CDR3 region has the DNA TGTGCCAGCAGTGAATTGGGTTGGACGGTCCAAGAGACCCAGTACTTC. Translated: CASSELGWTVQETQYF.

This clone came up once. This chain joins TRBV5-1 and TRBJ2-2; TRBD1 or TRBD2 may be the D gene (6 bases each). V gave up 2 bases and J gave up 10 bases, with 9 bases separating them. The CDR3 is 12 residues long. Germline assignment: CDR1 SGHRS and CDR2 YFSETQ. Written as DNA, the CDR3 is TGCGCCAGCAGCTTAAGGGGGGAGGAGCTGTTTTTT. Translating gives CASSLRGEELFF.

The chain couples TRBV10-2 to TRBJ2-3; 9 bases map to TRBD1. V dropped 4 bases and J dropped 1; count of bases not matched to a gene: 3. Germline V CDR1 and CDR2: WSHSY, SAAADI. The CDR3 sequence is 15 residues long. The CDR3 nucleotides read TGCGCCAGCAGTGCCGGACAGGGGCGCACAGATACGCAGTATTTT. It is translated as CASSAGQGRTDTQYF.

V gene TRBV5-4 combines with J gene TRBJ1-2, with 9 bases identical to TRBD1. The ends lost 3 bases at V and 3 bases at J; junction bases unmatched: 3. The length of the CDR3 is 14 residues. Germline V lookup: CDR1 SGHNT, CDR2 YYREEE (reference sequence). CDR3 amino acids: CASSWGDRDYGYTF. The CDR3, as DNA: TGTGCCAGCAGCTGGGGGGACAGGGACTATGGCTACACCTTC.